The 26 T cell receptor beta chains below were found in one sample sequenced in a study of OX40 agonist ivuxolimab in advanced cancers. Measured with immunoSEQ multiplex PCR; TCRdb has only the in-frame clones, and not every one. The table lists 80,000 to 100,000 clones, about nine tenths of them singletons. The starting material was CD4+ or CD8+ T cells sorted from blood, obtained in a trial of the OX40 agonist ivuxolimab. These TCRs come from an adult with an advanced solid tumor such as melanoma, head and neck, liver or kidney cancer.

The V gene is TRBV6-6, the J gene TRBJ2-7, with 7 bases that match TRBD2. Germline values: CDR1 MNHNY, CDR2 SVGAGI (reference sequence). Trimming took 7 bases from V and 0 from J; bases not matched to a gene: 3. The CDR3 is 13 residues long. In nucleotides, the CDR3 is TGTGCCAGCAAGGCGGGAGACTCCTACGAGCAGTACTTC. It codes for CASKAGDSYEQYF.

The rearrangement uses TRBV11-2 and TRBJ1-2; 8 nucleotides align to TRBD1. The CDR3 length is 16 residues. V was clipped by 5 bases and J by 3 bases; unmatched bases: 11. Per germline, CDR1 SGHAT and CDR2 FQNNGV. The CDR3 DNA reads TGTGCCAGCAGCCCGGGACAGGCCTCGGTTTACTATGGCTACACCTTC. Translated: CASSPGQASVYYGYTF. Supplemented by reference TRBV11-2 and TRBJ1-2, the full variable domain reads EAGVAQSPRYKIIEKRQSVAFWCNPISGHATLYWYQQILGQGPKLLIQFQNNGVVDDSQLPKDRFSAERLKGVDSTLKIQPAKLEDSAVYLCASSPGQASVYYGYTFGSGTRLTVV.

The gene calls are TRBV11-2 and TRBJ2-1, with TRBD2 identical over 8 bases. V shed 0 bases and J 9 bases; nucleotides not matched to a gene: 7. The CDR3 consists of 15 residues. CDR1 is SGHAT and CDR2 is FQNNGV in the germline V gene. This CDR3 is CASSLEGTRLAEQFF. The CDR3 DNA sequence: TGTGCCAGCAGCTTAGAGGGGACTAGACTTGCTGAGCAGTTCTTC.

This clone was observed a single time. V usage is TRBV6-5 and J usage is TRBJ2-1, with D maybe TRBD2 (6 bases). V was cut by 0 bases and J by 5 bases, with 14 bases left in between. Germline CDR1 MNHEY, CDR2 SVGAGI. The CDR3 loop spans 16 amino acids. This CDR3 reads CASSYSSRGINNEQFF. In DNA form, the CDR3 reads TGTGCCAGCAGTTACTCGTCCCGGGGGATTAACAATGAGCAGTTCTTC.

The rearrangement joins TRBV5-8 to TRBJ1-5, with D possibly TRBD1 on 5 matching bases. V lost 4 bases and J lost 7, with 9 bases in between. Germline lookup yields CDR1 SGHTS and CDR2 YDEGEE. The CDR3 is made up of 12 amino acids. CDR3 in DNA: TGTGCCAGCAGCCCAAGGGGACAGCCCCAGCATTTT. Its protein is CASSPRGQPQHF.

V gene TRBV5-1 combines with J gene TRBJ1-3; D gene ambiguous. The CDR3 has 13 amino acids. The V gene's germline CDR1 is SGHRS and CDR2 YFSETQ. Trimming left V 2 bases short and J 4 bases short, with 7 bases between. The CDR3: CASSFFGGNTIYF. The CDR3 region has the DNA TGCGCCAGCAGCTTTTTTGGGGGAAACACCATATATTTT.

V gene TRBV7-6 combines with J gene TRBJ2-2, with D possibly being TRBD1 or TRBD2 (6 bases each). The germline V gene has CDR1 SGHVS and CDR2 FNYEAQ. The CDR3 runs to 15 residues. Trimming left V 5 bases short and J 6 bases short, with 16 bases between. The CDR3 loop reads CASSPLSGASGELFF. CDR3 sequence (DNA): TGTGCCAGCAGCCCCTTGTCGGGGGCATCCGGGGAGCTGTTTTTT. Looking up the rest from reference TRBV7-6 and TRBJ2-2 gives the full variable domain: GAGVSQSPRYKVTKRGQDVALRCDPISGHVSLYWYRQALGQGPEFLTYFNYEAQQDKSGLPNDRFSAERPEGSISTLTIQRTEQRDSAMYRCASSPLSGASGELFFGEGSRLTVL.

V and J are TRBV9 and TRBJ2-5, with 8 bases lining up with TRBD2. V was pared by 0 bases and J by 1 base, with 2 bases of the junction left unmatched. The CDR3 totals 15 residues. The germline CDR1 and CDR2 sequences are SGDLS and YYNGEE. CDR3 in amino acids: CASSVAGGAQETQYF. In DNA, the CDR3 is TGTGCCAGCAGCGTAGCGGGGGGGGCCCAAGAGACCCAGTACTTC.

The V and J genes are TRBV6-6 and TRBJ1-5, with 7 bases fitting TRBD1. Germline lookup yields CDR1 MNHNY and CDR2 SVGAGI (reference sequence). The V gene end was trimmed by 2 bases and the J gene end by 6 bases; junction bases not matched to a gene: 7. The CDR3 has 15 amino acids. CDR3 amino acids: CASSYPTGAGQPQHF. The CDR3 DNA sequence: TGTGCCAGCAGTTACCCTACAGGGGCGGGTCAGCCCCAGCATTTT.

A single count supports this clone. The chain carries TRBV7-9 and TRBJ1-6, with D unclear. V dropped 2 bases and J dropped 10 bases, with 3 bases sitting between them. This CDR3 region has 11 residues. Germline CDR1 SEHNR, CDR2 FQNEAQ (reference sequence). The DNA of the CDR3 is TGTGCCAGCAGCTTACGATCACCCCTCCACTTT. It is translated as CASSLRSPLHF.

Here the CDR3 DNA reads TGTGCCAGCAGCTTAATGGGGCTAGCGGGGAGAGAGACCCAGTACTTC. Protein: CASSLMGLAGRETQYF. The V gene is TRBV7-3, the J gene TRBJ2-5; the match to TRBD2 covers 9 bases. The CDR3 contains 16 residues. In germline, CDR1 is SGHTA, CDR2 FQGTGA. Trimming at V came to 1 base and at J to 4 bases, leaving 7 bases not matched to a gene.

The table lists this clone with a count of one. The chain recombines TRBV30 with TRBJ2-1, with 7 positions matching TRBD1. V gave up 3 bases and J gave up 11 bases; unmatched junction bases: 10. The CDR3 sequence is 13 residues long. From germline, CDR1 is GTSNPN and CDR2 SVGIG (reference sequence). The DNA of the CDR3 is TGTGCCTGGAGGCGAACAGGGGAACCAAAGCAGTTCTTC. Translating gives CAWRRTGEPKQFF.

The genes are TRBV9 and TRBJ1-3; 11 bases match TRBD1. This CDR3 has 15 residues. With 4 bases clipped from V and 11 bases from J, the junction kept 11 bases outside the gene matches. CDR1 is SGDLS, CDR2 YYNGEE, per germline. The CDR3 DNA sequence: TGTGCCAGCAGCCCGGGACAGGGGGGCGGCGAGGCCATATATTTT. Its translation is CASSPGQGGGEAIYF.

This chain uses TRBV10-2 with TRBJ1-1; D may be TRBD1 (5 bases). The CDR3 has 13 residues. Germline CDR1 is WSHSY and CDR2 is SAAADI. V dropped 10 bases and J dropped 0 bases, with 12 bases sitting between them. CDR3 sequence reads: CATIRGMNTEAFF. Here the CDR3 DNA reads TGCGCCACCATAAGGGGAATGAACACTGAAGCTTTCTTT.

The rearrangement links TRBV13 to TRBJ2-5; D perhaps matches TRBD2 (7 bases). The DNA matches TRBJ2-7 better at its end, which makes the J call doubtful. Germline V gives CDR1 PRHDT, CDR2 FYEKMQ (reference sequence). The CDR3 runs 14 residues. The CDR3 protein is CASSSRGGGYEQYF. The CDR3 bases are TGTGCCAGCAGCTCCCGGGGAGGGGGCTACGAGCAGTACTTC.

The sample holds one count of this clone. The V gene is TRBV2, the J gene TRBJ1-5; 8 bases match TRBD1. CDR1 is SNHLY and CDR2 is FYNNEI in the germline V gene. J was trimmed by 9 bases and V by 3 bases; bases with no gene match: 7. This CDR3 is built from 14 residues. CDR3 sequence (DNA): TGTGCCAGCAGTGAGAGACAGGGGTATATGCCCCAGCATTTT. Amino acids: CASSERQGYMPQHF.

This clone was observed a single time. The genes are TRBV11-1 and TRBJ2-3, with TRBD2 matching 8 bases. This CDR3 spans 18 amino acids. Germline V gene sequence: CDR1 SGHAT, CDR2 FQDESV (reference sequence). V was pared by 2 bases and J by 2 bases, with 12 bases of the junction left unmatched. The CDR3 nucleotides read TGTGCCAGCAGCTTATTGGCCAGCGGGGGACTCCTCACAGATACGCAGTATTTT. Amino acids: CASSLLASGGLLTDTQYF.

This clone was observed once. The genes are TRBV15 and TRBJ1-2; D unresolved. This CDR3 spans 13 amino acids. The germline CDR1 and CDR2 sequences are LNHNV and YYDKDF (reference sequence). V was cut by 5 bases and J by 1 base, with 8 bases left in between. This chain's CDR3 is CATSEQINYGYTF. CDR3 nucleotides: TGTGCCACCAGCGAACAGATTAACTATGGCTACACCTTC.

The chain carries TRBV9 and TRBJ2-5; 9 bases map to TRBD1. The end of the DNA aligns better with TRBJ2-7, so the J call may be wrong. Germline CDR1 is SGDLS and CDR2 is YYNGEE. CDR3 size: 15 residues. Here the CDR3 DNA reads TGTGCCAGCAGCGTAGGGGGACAGGGTAATCACGAGCAGTACTTC. This gives the protein CASSVGGQGNHEQYF.

The V gene is TRBV5-4, the J gene TRBJ2-1; TRBD2 matches 8 bases. This CDR3 has 15 residues. J gave up 9 bases and V 1 base, and 9 bases lay outside the gene matches. Germline loops: CDR1 SGHNT, CDR2 YYREEE (reference sequence). The CDR3 protein is CASSLTASGQGEQFF. CDR3 nucleotides: TGTGCCAGCAGCTTGACAGCTAGCGGGCAGGGTGAGCAGTTCTTC.

This chain links TRBV18 with TRBJ1-1; D possibly corresponds to TRBD1 (5 bases). Germline CDR1 and CDR2: KGHSH and LQKENI. There are 12 residues in the CDR3. V lost 6 bases and J lost 10, with 15 bases in between. CDR3 nucleotides: TGTGCCAGCTCCGGGGGGGTTGGAGGAGCTTTCTTT. It yields the protein CASSGGVGGAFF.

This rearrangement joins TRBV4-3 to TRBJ2-7; D is unclear. Looked up from germline, CDR1 is LGHNA and CDR2 is YSLEER. With 3 bases removed from V and 2 bases from J, the gap between germline ends came to 8 bases. This CDR3 is 13 amino acids long. CDR3 loop: CASSHSGPYEQYF. The CDR3 DNA sequence: TGCGCCAGCAGCCATTCCGGTCCCTACGAGCAGTACTTC.

V usage is TRBV18 and J usage is TRBJ1-3; no definite D call. This CDR3 is built from 15 residues. CDR1 and CDR2 (germline): KGHSH, LQKENI. V lost 0 bases and J 3 bases, leaving 9 bases between the germline ends. The CDR3 protein is CASSPPGGLGNTIYF. The CDR3 coding sequence is TGTGCCAGCTCACCACCGGGAGGCCTTGGAAACACCATATATTTT.

The chain has TRBV14 and TRBJ2-3, with TRBD2 matching 10 bases. The CDR3 is 15 residues long. Per the germline V gene, CDR1 is SGHDN and CDR2 is FVKESK. The J segment lost 1 base and the V segment lost 6 bases, leaving 4 bases of the junction unmatched. As DNA, the CDR3 is TGTGCCAGCAGAAGGCTAGCGGGGGGCACAGATACGCAGTATTTT. This gives the protein CASRRLAGGTDTQYF.

This chain joins TRBV11-3 and TRBJ2-3; maybe TRBD1 (6 bases). CDR1 SGHNT and CDR2 YENEEA come from the germline V gene. V was trimmed by 4 bases and J by 6 bases, leaving 11 bases between them. The CDR3 length is 13 residues. The CDR3 here is CASSSMDSDTQYF. Here the CDR3 DNA reads TGTGCCAGCAGCTCAATGGACAGTGATACGCAGTATTTT.

The V and J genes are TRBV27 and TRBJ1-2; D may be TRBD1 (5 bases). Germline V gene lookup returns CDR1 MNHEY and CDR2 SMNVEV (reference sequence). V gave up 5 bases and J gave up 6 bases, with 10 bases separating them. The CDR3 spans 12 residues. The CDR3 sequence: CASSQRGDGYTF. The CDR3 DNA follows: TGTGCCAGCAGTCAGAGAGGGGATGGCTACACCTTC.